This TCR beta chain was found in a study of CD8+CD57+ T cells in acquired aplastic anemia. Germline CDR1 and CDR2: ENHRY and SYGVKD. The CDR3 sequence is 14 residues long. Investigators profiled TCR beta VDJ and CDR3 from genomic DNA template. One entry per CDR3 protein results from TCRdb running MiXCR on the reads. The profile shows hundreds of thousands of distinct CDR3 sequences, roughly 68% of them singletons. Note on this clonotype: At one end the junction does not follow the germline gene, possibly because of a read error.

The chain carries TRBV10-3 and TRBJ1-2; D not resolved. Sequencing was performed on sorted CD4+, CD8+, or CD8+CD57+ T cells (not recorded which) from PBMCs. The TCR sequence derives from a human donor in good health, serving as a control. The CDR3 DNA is TGTTCCATCAGTGAGCCCAGCAAGAACTATGGCTACACCTTC. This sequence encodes CSISEPSKNYGYTF.